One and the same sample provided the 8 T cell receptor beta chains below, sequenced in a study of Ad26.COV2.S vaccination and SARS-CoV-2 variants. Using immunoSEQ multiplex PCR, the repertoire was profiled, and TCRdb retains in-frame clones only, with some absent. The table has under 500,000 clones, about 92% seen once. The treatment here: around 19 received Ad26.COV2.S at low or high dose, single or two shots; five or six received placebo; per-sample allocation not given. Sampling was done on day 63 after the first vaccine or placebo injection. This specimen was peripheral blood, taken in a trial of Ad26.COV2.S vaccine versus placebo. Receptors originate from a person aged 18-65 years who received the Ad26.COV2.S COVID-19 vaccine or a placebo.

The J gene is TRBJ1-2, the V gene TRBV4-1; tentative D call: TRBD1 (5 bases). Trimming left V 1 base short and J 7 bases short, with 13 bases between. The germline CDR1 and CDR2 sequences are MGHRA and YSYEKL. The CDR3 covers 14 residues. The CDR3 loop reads CASSQVQQAGGYTF. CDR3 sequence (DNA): TGCGCCAGCAGCCAAGTTCAACAGGCAGGTGGCTACACCTTC.

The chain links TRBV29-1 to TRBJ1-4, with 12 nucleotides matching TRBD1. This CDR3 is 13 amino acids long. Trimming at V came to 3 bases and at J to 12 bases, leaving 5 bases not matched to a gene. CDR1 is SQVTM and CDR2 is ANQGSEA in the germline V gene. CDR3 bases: TGCAGCGTTGAGACCGGGACAGGGGGCGAACTGTTTTTT. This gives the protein CSVETGTGGELFF. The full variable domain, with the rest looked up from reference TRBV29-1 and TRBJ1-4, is SAVISQKPSRDICQRGTSLTIQCQVDSQVTMMFWYRQQPGQSLTLIATANQGSEATYESGFVIDKFPISRPNLTFSTLTVSNMSPEDSSIYLCSVETGTGGELFFGSGTQLSVL.

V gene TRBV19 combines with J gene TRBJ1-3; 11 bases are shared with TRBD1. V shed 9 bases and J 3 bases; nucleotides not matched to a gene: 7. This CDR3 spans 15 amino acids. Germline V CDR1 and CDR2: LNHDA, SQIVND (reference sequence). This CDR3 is CARVGGTGGGNTIYF. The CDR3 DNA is TGTGCCAGGGTAGGGGGGACAGGGGGTGGAAACACCATATATTTT.

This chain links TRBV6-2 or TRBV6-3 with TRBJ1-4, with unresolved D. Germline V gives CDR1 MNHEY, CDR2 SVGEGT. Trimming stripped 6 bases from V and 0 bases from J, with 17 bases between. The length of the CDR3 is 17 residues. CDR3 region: CASSKPGLGSTNEKLFF. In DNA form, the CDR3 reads TGTGCCAGCAGCAAGCCGGGCCTTGGGTCAACTAATGAAAAACTGTTTTTT.

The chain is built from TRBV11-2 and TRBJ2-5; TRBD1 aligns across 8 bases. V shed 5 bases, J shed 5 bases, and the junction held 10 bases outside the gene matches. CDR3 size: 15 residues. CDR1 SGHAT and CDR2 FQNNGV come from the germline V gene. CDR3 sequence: CASSQGTGGWETQYF. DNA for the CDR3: TGTGCCAGCAGCCAAGGGACAGGAGGCTGGGAGACCCAGTACTTC.

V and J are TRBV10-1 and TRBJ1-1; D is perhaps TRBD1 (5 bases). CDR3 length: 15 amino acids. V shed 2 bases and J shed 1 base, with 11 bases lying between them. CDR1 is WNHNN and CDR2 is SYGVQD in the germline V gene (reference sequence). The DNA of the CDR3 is TGCGCCAGCAGTGAGGTGAGGGGAAAGAACACTGAAGCTTTCTTT. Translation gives CASSEVRGKNTEAFF.

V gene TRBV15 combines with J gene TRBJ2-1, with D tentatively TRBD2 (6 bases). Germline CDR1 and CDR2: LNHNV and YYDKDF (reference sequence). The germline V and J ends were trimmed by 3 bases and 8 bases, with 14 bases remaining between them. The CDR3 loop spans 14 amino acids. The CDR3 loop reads CATSSRGFGDEQFF. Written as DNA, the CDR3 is TGTGCCACCAGCAGCCGGGGGTTTGGAGATGAGCAGTTCTTC.

The CDR3 is CASSTSGSSYEQYF. DNA for the CDR3: TGCGCCAGCAGCACCTCAGGGAGCTCCTACGAGCAGTACTTC. V usage is TRBV5-1 and J usage is TRBJ2-7; tentatively, D is TRBD1 or TRBD2 (5 bases each). CDR1 is SGHRS and CDR2 is YFSETQ in the germline V gene. V was clipped by 4 bases and J by 0 bases, with 11 bases between them. This CDR3 contains 14 residues.